This T cell receptor beta chain was identified in a study of shared clonotypes between healthy human individuals. Study-level points and caveats: Donor scarcity curtailed the genetic and exposure-history diversity represented herein. The rarefaction results pointed to incomplete sorted-subset sequencing despite large depth.

V lost 2 bases and J lost 6; bases outside the gene matches: 5. Germline V CDR1 and CDR2: MNHNS, SASEGT. This CDR3 has 15 residues. Sequenced by immunoSEQ multiplex PCR; TCRdb stores in-frame clones only, minus some. The table lists about 710,000 clones, 73% of them singletons, with around 1.8% in the top ten. On this clone itself: The antigen is not known. The same CDR3 also results from other DNA sequences found in this sample.

Partitioning of CD4+ cells yielded a CD45RA+ naive subset and a CD45RA-negative memory subset. The material sequenced was memory CD4+ T cells sorted from blood. Described subset: CD45RA-negative fraction. This receptor was taken from a woman aged 25-40 years in good health. The chain recombines TRBV6-1 with TRBJ2-1; TRBD2 aligns across 9 bases. DNA of the CDR3: TGTGCCAGCAGTGAAAGGCTAGCGGGAAGCAATGAGCAGTTCTTC. Its translation is CASSERLAGSNEQFF.